This passage covers 14 T cell receptor beta chains from one sample sequenced in a study of shared clonotypes between healthy human individuals. Here immunoSEQ multiplex PCR was the method, and the copy in TCRdb shows in-frame clones only, minus some. The sample consists of about 2.4 million clones, around nine tenths of them appearing once. The sample taken for sequencing was naive CD4+ T cells sorted from blood. Subset reported: CD45RA+ positively selected. Receptors originate from a man between 18 and 29 years old in good health.

This chain links TRBV7-6 with TRBJ2-5, with 9 bases lining up with TRBD2. CDR1 is SGHVS, CDR2 FNYEAQ, per germline. V shed 5 bases and J 5 bases; nucleotides not matched to a gene: 9. This CDR3 comprises 15 residues. CDR3 amino acids: CASSLSGGHRETQYF. In DNA, the CDR3 is TGTGCCAGCAGCCTTAGCGGGGGACATCGGGAGACCCAGTACTTC.

The V and J genes are TRBV7-2 and TRBJ1-2; 8 nucleotides align to TRBD1. The V segment lost 1 base and the J segment 1 base; nucleotides outside the gene matches: 5. The CDR3 runs 16 residues. CDR1 is SGHTA, CDR2 FQGNSA, per germline. Here the CDR3 reads CASSLDPRGRNYGYTF. The CDR3 bases are TGTGCCAGCAGCTTAGACCCCAGGGGGCGTAACTATGGCTACACCTTC. The full variable domain, completed using reference TRBV7-2 and TRBJ1-2, is GAGVSQSPSNKVTEKGKDVELRCDPISGHTALYWYRQSLGQGLEFLIYFQGNSAPDKSGLPSDRFSAERTGGSVSTLTIQRTQQEDSAVYLCASSLDPRGRNYGYTFGSGTRLTVV.

The CDR3 coding sequence is TGTGCCAGCAGCCTACACTTTGGACAGGGCTACGAGCAGTACTTC. It yields the protein CASSLHFGQGYEQYF. The chain joins TRBV7-3 to TRBJ2-7; TRBD1 matches 8 bases. The CDR3 is 15 amino acids. Germline V gives CDR1 SGHTA, CDR2 FQGTGA. Trimming took 5 bases from V and 3 from J; bases not matched to a gene: 9.

This chain uses TRBV28 with TRBJ1-2; unclear D gene. Trimming cost V 6 bases and J 4 bases, with 9 bases left between them. Germline values: CDR1 MDHEN, CDR2 SYDVKM. This CDR3 contains 12 residues. The CDR3 region is CASSRHGYGYTF. The CDR3 DNA sequence: TGTGCCAGCAGCAGGCATGGCTATGGCTACACCTTC.

The chain employs TRBV28 and TRBJ2-4, with unresolved D. Trimming pared 2 bases from V and 4 bases from J, leaving 12 bases between. CDR1 is MDHEN and CDR2 is SYDVKM in the germline V gene. CDR3 length equals 15 residues. The CDR3 region has the DNA TGTGCCAGCAGTTTAGGAACCTTAGGGAAAAACATTCAGTACTTC. This gives the protein CASSLGTLGKNIQYF.

In this sample, this clone turned up once. The chain recombines TRBV27 with TRBJ1-2; TRBD1 agrees at 11 bases. CDR1 and CDR2 (germline): MNHEY, SMNVEV (reference sequence). Trimming took 6 bases from V and 2 from J; bases not matched to a gene: 5. This CDR3 is 15 amino acids long. The CDR3 bases are TGTGCCAGCAGGGGGACAGGGGGTTCGAACTATGGCTACACCTTC. This gives the protein CASRGTGGSNYGYTF.

This clone was seen a few times. This sequence joins TRBV12-5 and TRBJ2-5; 10 bases align to TRBD2. CDR3 length equals 16 residues. Germline V gives CDR1 LGHNT, CDR2 FRNRAP. V lost 6 bases, J lost 2 bases, and 9 bases stayed unmatched. This CDR3 reads CASGSGLAASQETQYF. The CDR3 DNA reads TGTGCTAGTGGATCTGGACTAGCGGCATCACAAGAGACCCAGTACTTC.

In this sample, this clone turned up a few times. The chain joins TRBV13 to TRBJ1-6, with TRBD1 matching 7 bases. V lost 1 base, J lost 8 bases, and 8 bases stayed unmatched. CDR3 length: 16 residues. CDR1 is PRHDT and CDR2 is FYEKMQ in the germline V gene (reference sequence). This CDR3 reads CASSLVEGGGYSPLHF. The CDR3 DNA sequence: TGTGCCAGCAGCTTAGTAGAAGGAGGGGGCTATTCACCCCTCCACTTT. Supplemented by reference TRBV13 and TRBJ1-6, the full variable domain reads AAGVIQSPRHLIKEKRETATLKCYPIPRHDTVYWYQQGPGQDPQFLISFYEKMQSDKGSIPDRFSAQQFSDYHSELNMSSLELGDSALYFCASSLVEGGGYSPLHFGNGTRLTVT.

The chain has TRBV19 and TRBJ1-2, with D maybe TRBD1 (6 bases). Germline-derived CDR1 and CDR2 are LNHDA and SQIVND (reference sequence). With 7 bases removed from V and 0 bases from J, the gap between germline ends came to 12 bases. The CDR3 spans 14 residues. The CDR3 bases are TGTGCCAGTACCCCAGGGGCCACTAACTATGGCTACACCTTC. Protein product: CASTPGATNYGYTF.

The rearrangement joins TRBV29-1 to TRBJ1-1, with 8 bases matching TRBD1. Germline-derived CDR1 and CDR2 are SQVTM and ANQGSEA. With 7 bases clipped from V and 1 base from J, the junction kept 8 bases outside the gene matches. The CDR3 is 14 amino acids. The CDR3 protein is CSAQRDRGNTEAFF. CDR3 DNA sequence: TGCAGCGCACAAAGAGACAGGGGGAACACTGAAGCTTTCTTT.

The chain is built from TRBV9 and TRBJ1-2; no definite D call. Germline V gene lookup returns CDR1 SGDLS and CDR2 YYNGEE. This CDR3 has 14 amino acids. V was shortened by 4 bases and J by 9 bases, with 19 bases between the two germline ends. As DNA, the CDR3 is TGTGCCAGCAGCCCACCGACCGAGTCGGGGTGCTACACCTTC. It translates to CASSPPTESGCYTF. The full variable domain, rest sourced from reference TRBV9 and TRBJ1-2, is DSGVTQTPKHLITATGQRVTLRCSPRSGDLSVYWYQQSLDQGLQFLIQYYNGEERAKGNILERFSAQQFPDLHSELNLSSLELGDSALYFCASSPPTESGCYTFGSGTRLTVV.

This clone occurred once. The chain recombines TRBV6-1 with TRBJ1-3; a weak D match, TRBD1 (5 bases). There are 14 residues in the CDR3. CDR1 and CDR2 (germline): MNHNS, SASEGT. V was cut by 2 bases and J by 2 bases, with 7 bases left in between. CDR3 protein: CASSEQGPGNTIYF. In nucleotides, the CDR3 is TGTGCCAGCAGTGAACAGGGCCCTGGAAACACCATATATTTT.

This sequence joins TRBV28 and TRBJ1-5; TRBD1 matches at 9 bases. The V segment lost 1 base and the J segment 4 bases; nucleotides outside the gene matches: 5. Germline V CDR1 and CDR2: MDHEN, SYDVKM. The CDR3 is 16 residues long. CDR3 in DNA: TGTGCCAGCAGTTTATCTACAGGGGGCGGGAATCAGCCCCAGCATTTT. Translating gives CASSLSTGGGNQPQHF. The whole variable domain, remainder taken from reference TRBV28 and TRBJ1-5, is DVKVTQSSRYLVKRTGEKVFLECVQDMDHENMFWYRQDPGLGLRLIYFSYDVKMKEKGDIPEGYSVSREKKERFSLILESASTNQTSMYLCASSLSTGGGNQPQHFGDGTRLSIL.

The rearrangement uses TRBV5-1 and TRBJ1-1; 7 positions agree with TRBD1. The CDR3 loop spans 15 amino acids. Per germline, CDR1 SGHRS and CDR2 YFSETQ. Germline trimming cut 4 bases from V and 3 bases from J; bases unmatched to any gene: 9. The CDR3 nucleotides are TGCGCCAGCAGCCCGCACCCCACAGGGGACACTGAAGCTTTCTTT. It yields the protein CASSPHPTGDTEAFF.